Each of the 27 T cell receptor beta chains below was sequenced from the same sample in a study of technical replicates of blood from a few donors. Clones were read by immunoSEQ multiplex PCR, and TCRdb kept only the in-frame ones, dropping some. This table holds 75,000 to 95,000 clones, about 95% found once. Sequencing was carried out using T cells isolated from PBMCs. The source is a human donor in good health.

The chain carries TRBV2 and TRBJ2-1; D possibly corresponds to TRBD1 (6 bases). CDR1 and CDR2 from the germline V gene are SNHLY and FYNNEI. V was pared by 2 bases and J by 7 bases, with 12 bases between. The CDR3 contains 14 residues. The CDR3, as DNA: TGTGCCAGCAGTGAAATGGGGGCAAAGAATGAGCAGTTCTTC. Translating it yields CASSEMGAKNEQFF.

The V and J genes are TRBV4-1 and TRBJ1-1; D ambiguous. This CDR3 spans 15 amino acids. V shed 0 bases and J shed 4 bases, with 12 bases lying between them. From germline, CDR1 is MGHRA and CDR2 YSYEKL. CDR3 sequence reads: CASSQDLSEGTEAFF. In DNA form, the CDR3 reads TGCGCCAGCAGCCAAGATCTGTCGGAGGGCACTGAAGCTTTCTTT.

This chain links TRBV13 with TRBJ1-1; D call uncertain. CDR3 length: 13 residues. Trimming removed 1 base at V and 8 bases at J, with 11 bases between. Germline V lookup: CDR1 PRHDT, CDR2 FYEKMQ (reference sequence). Here the CDR3 DNA reads TGTGCCAGCAGCTTAGTGCCGGGGAGGGAAGCTTTCTTT. Its translation is CASSLVPGREAFF.

This clone is a singleton in its sample. V gene TRBV5-4 combines with J gene TRBJ2-3, with TRBD1 matching 9 bases. CDR1 SGHNT and CDR2 YYREEE come from the germline V gene (reference sequence). The CDR3 extends over 15 amino acids. J gave up 6 bases and V 7 bases, and 12 bases lay outside the gene matches. The CDR3 loop reads CASQARDRVADTQYF. CDR3 coding DNA: TGTGCCAGCCAGGCCCGGGACAGGGTGGCGGATACGCAGTATTTT.

The chain has TRBV18 and TRBJ1-5; 8 bases match TRBD1. This CDR3 contains 17 residues. Germline assignment: CDR1 KGHSH and CDR2 LQKENI. The ends lost 5 bases at V and 5 bases at J; junction bases unmatched: 14. In DNA form, the CDR3 reads TGTGCCAGCTCATCATACCGAGACAGGGGAAGGGATCAGCCCCAGCATTTT. Translating it yields CASSSYRDRGRDQPQHF.

The chain recombines TRBV19 with TRBJ2-5; perhaps TRBD1 as D (5 bases). Germline V lookup: CDR1 LNHDA, CDR2 SQIVND (reference sequence). Trimming removed 5 bases at V and 5 bases at J, with 15 bases between. The CDR3 is 14 amino acids. CDR3 protein: CASSPQEPTETQYF. CDR3 nucleotides: TGTGCCAGTAGTCCACAGGAGCCCACGGAGACCCAGTACTTC. The variable domain in full, completed from reference TRBV19 and TRBJ2-5, reads DGGITQSPKYLFRKEGQNVTLSCEQNLNHDAMYWYRQDPGQGLRLIYYSQIVNDFQKGDIAEGYSVSREKKESFPLTVTSAQKNPTAFYLCASSPQEPTETQYFGPGTRLLVL.

V is TRBV2 and J is TRBJ1-1; D is possibly TRBD1 (5 bases). CDR1 and CDR2 from the germline V gene are SNHLY and FYNNEI. Trimming stripped 5 bases from V and 2 bases from J, with 9 bases between. The CDR3 length is 13 residues. CDR3 in amino acids: CASSQGRNTEAFF. The DNA of the CDR3 is TGTGCCAGCAGTCAGGGCAGAAACACTGAAGCTTTCTTT.

V gene TRBV28 combines with J gene TRBJ2-5, with 7 bases matching TRBD1. Germline CDR1 MDHEN, CDR2 SYDVKM. The CDR3 has 13 residues. The V segment lost 8 bases and the J segment 7 bases; nucleotides outside the gene matches: 10. The CDR3 DNA is TGTGCCAGCGGAACAGGGGCAGGGTCGACCCAGTACTTC. It yields the protein CASGTGAGSTQYF.

The chain joins TRBV29-1 to TRBJ2-6; D is uncertain. Trimming pared 7 bases from V and 0 bases from J, leaving 19 bases between. Germline CDR1 reads SQVTM; CDR2 reads ANQGSEA. The length of the CDR3 is 17 residues. The CDR3 DNA is TGCAGCGCCGCGAAGGAGACGGGTCACTCTGGGGCCAACGTCCTGACTTTC. Its protein is CSAAKETGHSGANVLTF.

The chain is built from TRBV19 and TRBJ1-5, with 8 bases identical to TRBD1. With 6 bases clipped from V and 7 bases from J, the junction kept 5 bases outside the gene matches. Germline V gives CDR1 LNHDA, CDR2 SQIVND (reference sequence). There are 13 residues in the CDR3. Here the CDR3 reads CASSVNRGQPQHF. The CDR3 nucleotides are TGTGCCAGTAGCGTAAACAGGGGGCAGCCCCAGCATTTT.

The chain uses TRBV18 and TRBJ2-7; 7 bases match TRBD1. The CDR3 is made up of 15 amino acids. Germline-derived CDR1 and CDR2 are KGHSH and LQKENI. V gave up 3 bases and J gave up 1 base; unmatched junction bases: 6. CDR3 DNA sequence: TGTGCCAGCTCACCTCCGGGACAGAGGTCCTACGAGCAGTACTTC. Amino acids: CASSPPGQRSYEQYF.

The gene calls are TRBV4-2 and TRBJ2-5; D perhaps matches TRBD2 (6 bases). The CDR3 extends over 19 amino acids. Trimming cost V 0 bases and J 5 bases, with 25 bases left between them. Germline V gives CDR1 LGHNA, CDR2 YNFKEQ. The CDR3 sequence: CASSQEGSGRFGSWETQYF. The CDR3 coding sequence is TGTGCCAGCAGCCAAGAAGGTAGTGGGAGATTCGGGAGCTGGGAGACCCAGTACTTC.

The rearrangement uses TRBV6-5 and TRBJ2-5; maybe TRBD1 (6 bases). Germline V gene lookup returns CDR1 MNHEY and CDR2 SVGAGI. The CDR3 length is 16 residues. V shed 2 bases and J shed 5 bases, with 18 bases lying between them. This chain's CDR3 is CASSYQVTGTGETQYF. The CDR3, as DNA: TGTGCCAGCAGTTACCAAGTCACAGGGACCGGGGAGACCCAGTACTTC.

The chain combines TRBV27 with TRBJ1-5; D perhaps matches TRBD1 (5 bases). Trimming removed 3 bases from V and 5 bases from J, with 23 bases in between. The CDR3 is made up of 18 amino acids. The V gene's germline CDR1 is MNHEY and CDR2 SMNVEV (reference sequence). The CDR3 bases are TGTGCCAGCAGTTTGAGAACAGGCGGCGTGTCGATCGATCAGCCCCAGCATTTT. Its protein product is CASSLRTGGVSIDQPQHF.

The rearrangement uses TRBV6-6 and TRBJ1-5; TRBD1 matches at 8 bases. Germline V lookup: CDR1 MNHNY, CDR2 SVGAGI (reference sequence). This CDR3 has 16 residues. With 6 bases clipped from V and 6 bases from J, the junction kept 13 bases outside the gene matches. In DNA, the CDR3 is TGTGCCAGCAGCCGTCCTCCAGGGGGCGCGGGTCAGCCCCAGCATTTT. It yields the protein CASSRPPGGAGQPQHF.

This chain connects TRBV10-3 to TRBJ2-1, with 7 bases identical to TRBD1. The germline V gene has CDR1 ENHRY and CDR2 SYGVKD. The CDR3 has 16 amino acids. After removal of 2 bases from V and 4 bases from J, the junction contained 8 bases not matched to a gene. This CDR3 is CAISEADRVMYNEQFF. The DNA for the CDR3 is TGTGCCATCAGTGAGGCTGACAGGGTAATGTACAATGAGCAGTTCTTC.

The chain carries TRBV30 and TRBJ2-2, with D possibly matching TRBD1 (6 bases). Per the germline V gene, CDR1 is GTSNPN and CDR2 is SVGIG (reference sequence). CDR3 size: 14 residues. Trimming shortened V by 6 bases and J by 3 bases, and 14 bases separated the two germline ends. The CDR3: CACHRVADTGELFF. The CDR3 coding sequence is TGTGCCTGTCACAGGGTGGCGGACACCGGGGAGCTGTTTTTT.

V and J are TRBV5-1 and TRBJ2-5; weak D call: TRBD1 (7 bases). The germline V and J ends were trimmed by 4 bases and 10 bases, with 17 bases remaining between them. This CDR3 comprises 13 residues. Germline V gene sequence: CDR1 SGHRS, CDR2 YFSETQ. The CDR3 here is CASSGGPQGGQYF. As DNA, the CDR3 is TGCGCCAGCAGCGGCGGGCCTCAGGGGGGCCAGTACTTC.

The chain links TRBV5-1 to TRBJ2-1; D gene unclear. V lost 0 bases and J lost 2, with 6 bases in between. CDR3 length: 14 amino acids. CDR1 is SGHRS and CDR2 is YFSETQ in the germline V gene. The DNA for the CDR3 is TGCGCCAGCAGCTTGGACACAGCCTACAATGAGCAGTTCTTC. Amino acid sequence: CASSLDTAYNEQFF.

In this sample, this clone turned up once. The V call is TRBV19, the J call TRBJ2-1; 8 bases line up with TRBD2. CDR3 length equals 18 residues. Germline V gene lookup returns CDR1 LNHDA and CDR2 SQIVND (reference sequence). With V trimmed by 9 bases and J by 7 bases, 23 bases remained unmatched. CDR3 bases: TGTGCCAGCTCCATTTCGGGCTCCGGGAGGGGCGCTTGGAATGAGCAGTTCTTC. Translation: CASSISGSGRGAWNEQFF. The entire variable domain, with the rest obtained from reference TRBV19 and TRBJ2-1, is as follows: DGGITQSPKYLFRKEGQNVTLSCEQNLNHDAMYWYRQDPGQGLRLIYYSQIVNDFQKGDIAEGYSVSREKKESFPLTVTSAQKNPTAFYLCASSISGSGRGAWNEQFFGPGTRLTVL.

The chain employs TRBV11-2 and TRBJ2-3, with TRBD1 identical over 7 bases. CDR1 and CDR2 (germline): SGHAT, FQNNGV. The CDR3 is 17 residues long. Unmatched junction bases numbered 12, after V lost 5 bases and J lost 1 base. The DNA of the CDR3 is TGTGCCAGCAGCCTGACCGAGACAGGGATCGGCACAGATACGCAGTATTTT. This codes for CASSLTETGIGTDTQYF.

This chain connects TRBV7-9 to TRBJ1-5, with D possibly matching TRBD1 (5 bases). V lost 6 bases to trimming and J lost 8 bases, with 8 bases between them. This CDR3 has 11 residues. Per the germline V gene, CDR1 is SEHNR and CDR2 is FQNEAQ (reference sequence). The DNA of the CDR3 is TGTGCCAGCAGTTGGGGCGAGCCCCAGCATTTT. This sequence encodes CASSWGEPQHF.

A word on this clone: An end of the junction differs from the germline gene, which may be a read error. J is TRBJ2-7 and V is TRBV4-1, with 8 bases lining up with TRBD1. CDR1 MGHRA and CDR2 YSYEKL come from the germline V gene. The CDR3 spans 13 residues. As DNA, the CDR3 is TGCGCCAGCAGCCAAGAGGCCGGGGACAGGAGGCGTTTC. Protein product: CASSQEAGDRRRF.

The gene calls are TRBV7-7 and TRBJ1-1; D ambiguous. V lost 5 bases and J lost 6, with 13 bases in between. This CDR3 spans 13 amino acids. Germline CDR1 and CDR2: SSHAT and FNYEAQ (reference sequence). The CDR3 is CASSASLNAEAFF. In DNA, the CDR3 is TGTGCCAGCAGCGCGAGCTTAAACGCTGAAGCTTTCTTT. The full variable domain, with the rest looked up from reference TRBV7-7 and TRBJ1-1, is GAGVSQSPRYKVTKRGQDVTLRCDPISSHATLYWYQQALGQGPEFLTYFNYEAQPDKSGLPSDRFSAERPEGSISTLTIQRTEQRDSAMYRCASSASLNAEAFFGQGTRLTVV.

The V call is TRBV5-1, the J call TRBJ2-7; D call uncertain. Germline CDR1 is SGHRS and CDR2 is YFSETQ. The CDR3 has 13 amino acids. V lost 0 bases to trimming and J lost 5 bases, with 9 bases between them. DNA for the CDR3: TGCGCCAGCAGCTTGGCGGGTGTGGACGAGCAGTACTTC. It codes for CASSLAGVDEQYF.

The genes are TRBV5-1 and TRBJ2-5; D not resolved. Germline assignment: CDR1 SGHRS and CDR2 YFSETQ. Trimming stripped 3 bases from V and 5 bases from J, with 14 bases between. This CDR3 is 14 amino acids long. The CDR3 nucleotides read TGCGCCAGCAGCTCTAACTCGGGTTGGGAGACCCAGTACTTC. Its translation: CASSSNSGWETQYF.

The V gene is TRBV7-6, the J gene TRBJ2-5, with TRBD2 matching over 8 bases. Germline loops: CDR1 SGHVS, CDR2 FNYEAQ. CDR3 length: 16 amino acids. V lost 2 bases and J lost 3; bases outside the gene matches: 8. CDR3 in DNA: TGTGCCAGCAGCTTATACACACTAGCGGTGGAAGAGACCCAGTACTTC. This translates into CASSLYTLAVEETQYF.